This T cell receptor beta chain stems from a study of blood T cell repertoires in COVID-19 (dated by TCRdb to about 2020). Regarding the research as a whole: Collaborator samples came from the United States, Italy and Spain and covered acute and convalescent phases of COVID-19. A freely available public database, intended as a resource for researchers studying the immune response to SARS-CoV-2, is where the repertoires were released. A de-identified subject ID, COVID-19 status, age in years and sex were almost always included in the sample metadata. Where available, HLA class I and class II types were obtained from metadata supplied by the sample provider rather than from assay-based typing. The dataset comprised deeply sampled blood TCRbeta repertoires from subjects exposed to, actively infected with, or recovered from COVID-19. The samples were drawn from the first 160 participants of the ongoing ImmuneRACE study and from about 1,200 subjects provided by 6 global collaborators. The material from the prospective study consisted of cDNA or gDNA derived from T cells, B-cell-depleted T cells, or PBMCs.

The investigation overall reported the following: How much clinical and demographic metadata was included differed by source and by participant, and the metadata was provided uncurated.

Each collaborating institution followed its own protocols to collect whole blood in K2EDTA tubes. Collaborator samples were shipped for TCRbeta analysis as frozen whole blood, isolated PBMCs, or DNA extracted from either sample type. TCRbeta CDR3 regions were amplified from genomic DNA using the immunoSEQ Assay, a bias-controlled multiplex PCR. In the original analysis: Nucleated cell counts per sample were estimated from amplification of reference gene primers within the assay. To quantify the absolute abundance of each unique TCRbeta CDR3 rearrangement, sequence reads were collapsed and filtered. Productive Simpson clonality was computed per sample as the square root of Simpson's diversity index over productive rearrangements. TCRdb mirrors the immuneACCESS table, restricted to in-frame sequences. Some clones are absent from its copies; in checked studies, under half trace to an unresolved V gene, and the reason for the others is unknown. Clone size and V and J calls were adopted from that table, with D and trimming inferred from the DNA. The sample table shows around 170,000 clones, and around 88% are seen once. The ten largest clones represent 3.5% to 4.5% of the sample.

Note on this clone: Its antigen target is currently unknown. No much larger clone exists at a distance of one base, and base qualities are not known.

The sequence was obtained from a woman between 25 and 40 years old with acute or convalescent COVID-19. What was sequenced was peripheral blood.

The nucleotide sequence reads TGTGCCGCGGGGTATACCGGGGAGCTGTTTTTT. Its protein product is CAAGYTGELFF. This receptor chain uses TRBV7-9 and TRBJ2-2, with TRBD2 perhaps the D gene, on 6 matching bases. V sheds 11 bases and J sheds 5 bases, leaving 9 bases between their ends. The CDR3 spans 11 residues, from the cysteine through the phenylalanine. This entry keeps only the CDR3 DNA: 33 bases, framed from base 1. CDR1 and CDR2 are drawn from the germline V gene (reference sequence): SEHNR, FQNEAQ.